This T cell receptor (beta chain) was captured in a study of early T cells in non-severe SARS-CoV-2 infection. Trimming took 2 bases from V and 1 from J, leaving 10 bases between them. Germline V gene lookup returns CDR1 MGHRA and CDR2 YSYEKL. CDR3 length: 15 residues. Via MiXCR, TCRdb re-called the 5' RACE reads, giving one row per CDR3 protein. This table has about 85,000 distinct CDR3 sequences, over 13% appearing once. Material: whole blood. The chain has TRBV4-1 and TRBJ2-3; D unclear. This sequence was found in an adult who was a healthcare worker with PCR-confirmed SARS-CoV-2 infection or an uninfected control (not recorded which). For the CDR3, the DNA is TGCGCCAGCAGCCAAAAGATTAGGGGCACAGATACGCAGTATTTT. Amino acids: CASSQKIRGTDTQYF.